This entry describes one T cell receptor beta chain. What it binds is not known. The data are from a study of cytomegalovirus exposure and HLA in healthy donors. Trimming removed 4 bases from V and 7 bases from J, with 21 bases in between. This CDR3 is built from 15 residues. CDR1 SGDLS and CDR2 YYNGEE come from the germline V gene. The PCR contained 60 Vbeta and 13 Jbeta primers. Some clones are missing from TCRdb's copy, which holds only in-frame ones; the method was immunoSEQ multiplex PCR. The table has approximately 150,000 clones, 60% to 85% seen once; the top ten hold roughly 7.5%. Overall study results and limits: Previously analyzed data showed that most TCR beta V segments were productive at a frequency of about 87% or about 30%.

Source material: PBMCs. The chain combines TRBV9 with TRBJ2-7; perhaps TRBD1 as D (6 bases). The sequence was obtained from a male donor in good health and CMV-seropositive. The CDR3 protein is CASSPPGVGSGEQYF. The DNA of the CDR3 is TGTGCCAGCAGCCCCCCAGGGGTGGGGTCGGGAGAGCAGTACTTC.